The 6 T cell receptor beta chains listed next were all sequenced from one sample in a study of long-term antiretroviral therapy in people with HIV. Investigators performed immunoSEQ version v3.0 at survey level. The data were produced by immunoSEQ multiplex PCR, yet TCRdb's version contains in-frame clones alone and is incomplete. Altogether tens of thousands of clones are present, around 85% being singletons, with the ten largest covering under 4.5%. Sample: unsorted PBMCs, taken 1.2 years after starting antiretroviral therapy. The source of these receptors is a woman aged 45-65 years with HIV.

The chain combines TRBV27 with TRBJ2-1, with TRBD2 matching over 10 bases. Per the germline V gene, CDR1 is MNHEY and CDR2 is SMNVEV (reference sequence). The V segment lost 4 bases and the J segment 7 bases; nucleotides outside the gene matches: 7. CDR3 length: 15 amino acids. CDR3 loop: CASSSSGGAANEQFF. The CDR3, as DNA: TGTGCCAGCAGTTCCAGCGGGGGGGCGGCAAATGAGCAGTTCTTC.

The chain couples TRBV5-8 to TRBJ2-7, with a weak D call TRBD2 (6 bases). Per germline, CDR1 SGHTS and CDR2 YDEGEE. Trimming left V 1 base short and J 1 base short, with 15 bases between. The CDR3 runs 16 residues. The CDR3 DNA is TGTGCCAGCAGCTTGCCGGGACTTAAAAATTCCTACGAGCAGTACTTC. Protein: CASSLPGLKNSYEQYF.

This clone has just a few counts. The chain carries TRBV6-6 and TRBJ1-2, with D hard to call. V was trimmed by 2 bases and J by 6 bases, leaving 10 bases between them. Germline CDR1 is MNHNY and CDR2 is SVGAGI (reference sequence). This CDR3 has 13 residues. In nucleotides, the CDR3 is TGTGCCAGCAGTTACGGGAGGTCCGATGGCTACACCTTC. Its protein is CASSYGRSDGYTF.

On this clone itself: The sample has other DNA sequences that encode this CDR3 too. The rearrangement links TRBV10-1 to TRBJ2-2; D remains unclear. CDR3 length equals 12 residues. Looked up from germline, CDR1 is WNHNN and CDR2 is SYGVQD (reference sequence). V was cut by 8 bases and J by 5 bases, with 9 bases left in between. The CDR3 DNA is TGCGCCAGCTCGCTAGGGACCGGGGAGCTGTTTTTT. Encoded protein: CASSLGTGELFF.

The genes are TRBV14 and TRBJ1-2; D is perhaps TRBD1 (6 bases). The CDR3 extends over 14 amino acids. Looked up from germline, CDR1 is SGHDN and CDR2 is FVKESK. Trimming stripped 4 bases from V and 4 bases from J, with 13 bases between. CDR3 sequence (DNA): TGTGCCAGCAGCCGAGGGGGGCTGGTCTATGGCTACACCTTC. Its protein product is CASSRGGLVYGYTF.

V usage is TRBV30 and J usage is TRBJ1-4; no definite D call. This CDR3 is built from 13 residues. The germline V and J ends were trimmed by 2 bases and 7 bases, with 11 bases remaining between them. CDR1 and CDR2 (germline): GTSNPN, SVGIG (reference sequence). The CDR3 region has the DNA TGTGCCTGGAGTCCGGGTTATGGTGAAAAACTGTTTTTT. Translating it yields CAWSPGYGEKLFF.